This entry lists 26 T cell receptor beta chains sequenced from one sample in a study of tissue T cells after allogeneic stem cell transplantation. TCRdb's table, derived via immunoSEQ multiplex PCR, lists solely in-frame clones and lacks some. The top ten clones hold 3% to 3.5% of a sample with over 7,500 clones, around a third of them seen once. The time point is: mouse harvest day 14 after allogeneic transplant. Mouse grafts combined 10^7 T-cell-depleted bone marrow cells with 10^6 splenic CD5+ T cells. Material for sequencing was skin. Every receptor here comes from a female BALB/c mouse given C57BL/6 T cells with graft-versus-host disease after an allogeneic hematopoietic cell transplant.

This clone was seen only once. Gene names are the mouse ones. From the germline J gene comes the end of the CDR3, since the read stops 1 residue before it. The rearrangement uses TRBV26 and TRBJ2-3, with D maybe TRBD1 (6 bases). Trimming stripped 3 bases from V and 3 bases from J, with 7 bases between. CDR1 is KGHPV and CDR2 is FQNQEV in the germline V gene (reference sequence). The CDR3 loop spans 13 amino acids. The CDR3: CASSLGTAETLYF. CDR3 DNA, as far as it was read: TGTGCCAGCAGTCTCGGGACAGCAGAAACGCTGTAT.

Concerning this clone itself: Gene names and germline refer to mouse. The CDR3 is cut off 1 residue early in the read; its end comes from the germline J gene. The chain joins TRBV12-1 to TRBJ2-1; TRBD1 or TRBD2 may be the D gene (6 bases each). V lost 0 bases and J lost 5, with 13 bases in between. The germline gives CDR1 SGHSN, CDR2 HYEKVE. This CDR3 is built from 15 residues. CDR3 bases read: TGTGCCAGCTCTCTCTTTGCGGGGGCGGATGCTGAGCAGTTC. Protein sequence: CASSLFAGADAEQF. The CDR3, in full, reads CASSLFAGADAEQFF.

With regard to this clone: Here the gene names and germline are mouse. The covered CDR3 bases are TGTGCCAGCAGTGATACAGGGAAGGGCACCGGGCAGCTCTAC. Protein product: CASSDTGKGTGQLY. The CDR3, in full, reads CASSDTGKGTGQLYF. The rearrangement uses TRBV13-3 and TRBJ2-2, with D possibly being TRBD1 (6 bases). Read coverage stops 1 residue before the CDR3 terminus; the germline J gene supplies the remainder. Germline values: CDR1 NNHDY, CDR2 SYVADS. The CDR3 is made up of 15 amino acids. Trimming cost V 1 base and J 4 bases, with 11 bases left between them.

Comments on this clone: Gene labels here are mouse ones. Read sequence stops 1 residue before the CDR3 end, and the germline J gene provides the missing end. The V and J genes are TRBV26 and TRBJ1-3; maybe TRBD1 (5 bases). V was pared by 4 bases and J by 3 bases, with 13 bases between. The CDR3 is made up of 15 amino acids. CDR1 and CDR2 from the germline V gene are KGHPV and FQNQEV (reference sequence). CDR3 protein: CASSPQGALGNTLYF. The sequenced part of the CDR3 DNA is TGTGCCAGCAGTCCCCAAGGGGCGCTTGGAAATACGCTCTAT. The full variable domain, with the rest looked up from reference TRBV26 and TRBJ1-3, is NSKVIQTPRYLVKGQGQKAKMRCIPEKGHPVVFWYQQNKNNEFKFLINFQNQEVLQQIDMTEKRFSAECPSNSPCSLEIQSSEAGDSALYLCASSPQGALGNTLYFGEGSRLIVV.

This clone occurred a few times. Gene names follow the mouse nomenclature. The missing CDR3 end, 1 residue past where the read stops, is filled in from the germline J gene. This sample includes further DNA sequences coding for the same CDR3. The chain employs TRBV23 and TRBJ2-7; the table gives TRBD2 as D, unverified against the DNA. Looked up from germline, CDR1 is KGHTA and CDR2 is FQNQQP. The CDR3 is 14 residues long. The CDR3: CSSSQGTGGYEQYF. The CDR3 DNA, read in part, is TGCTCCAGCAGTCAAGGGACTGGGGGCTATGAACAGTAC.

Worth noting for this clone: The gene symbols are mouse symbols. The CDR3 end falls 1 residue outside the read, so it is completed with the germline J gene. The chain combines TRBV29 with TRBJ2-3; 10 nucleotides line up with TRBD1. CDR3 length: 13 residues. The V and J ends lost 6 bases and 5 bases, in that order; junction bases with no gene match: 2. Germline V CDR1 and CDR2: MSHET, SYDVDS. The CDR3 spells CASRRDRGETLYF. The covered CDR3 bases are TGTGCTAGCAGGAGGGACAGGGGAGAAACGCTGTAT.

Details on this clone: Mouse germline and gene names are used. Read coverage stops 1 residue before the CDR3 terminus; the germline J gene supplies the remainder. J is TRBJ2-2 and V is TRBV26; D is unresolved. The CDR3 loop spans 14 amino acids. Germline CDR1 reads KGHPV; CDR2 reads FQNQEV (reference sequence). Trimming left V 0 bases short and J 4 bases short, with 6 bases between. The CDR3 bases that were read are TGTGCCAGCAGTCTGTCTGGGAGCACCGGGCAGCTCTAC. Its protein is CASSLSGSTGQLY. The complete CDR3 sequence is CASSLSGSTGQLYF.

As for this clone: The genes and germline here are from mouse. The read falls 1 residue short of the CDR3 end, and the missing part is taken from the germline J gene. This sequence joins TRBV13-2 and TRBJ2-5; TRBD1 might be the D (5 bases). The length of the CDR3 is 12 residues. Germline assignment: CDR1 NNHNN and CDR2 SYGAGS (reference sequence). Trimming shortened V by 6 bases and J by 3 bases, and 8 bases separated the two germline ends. The CDR3 loop is CASAPGQDTQYF. The sequenced part of the CDR3 DNA is TGTGCCAGCGCCCCAGGGCAAGACACCCAGTAC.

Sample share makes this clone medium-sized (0.01 to 0.1%). Gene names refer to mouse genes. Read coverage stops 1 residue before the CDR3 terminus; the germline J gene supplies the remainder. V usage is TRBV13-1 and J usage is TRBJ2-5; D possibly uses TRBD1 or TRBD2 (6 bases each). This CDR3 has 14 amino acids. V lost 0 bases and J lost 6, with 11 bases in between. The germline CDR1 and CDR2 sequences are NSHNY and SYGAGN. The CDR3 sequence: CASSDGGRGDTQYF. The part of the CDR3 DNA that was read is TGTGCCAGCAGTGATGGGGGGCGCGGGGACACCCAGTAC.

A remark on this clone: Gene names follow the mouse nomenclature. The read falls 1 residue short of the CDR3 end, and the missing part is taken from the germline J gene. This chain connects TRBV16 to TRBJ2-3; tentative D call: TRBD1 (6 bases). The CDR3 is 14 amino acids. Per the germline V gene, CDR1 is SGHSA and CDR2 is FRNQAP. V lost 3 bases, J lost 0 bases, and 7 bases lay in between. The DNA read from the CDR3 is TGTGCAAGCAGCTTCCAGGGGAGTGCAGAAACGCTGTAT. It specifies CASSFQGSAETLY. The CDR3 in its entirety is CASSFQGSAETLYF.

This clone was counted only a few times. Germline and genes here are mouse. The read falls 1 residue short of the CDR3 end, and the missing part is taken from the germline J gene. The chain has TRBV26 and TRBJ1-1; 7 bases match TRBD1. V shed 4 bases and J 2 bases; nucleotides not matched to a gene: 4. The germline gives CDR1 KGHPV, CDR2 FQNQEV (reference sequence). CDR3 length: 14 residues. CDR3 bases read: TGTGCCAGCAGTCCGTCAGGGGGTAACACAGAAGTCTTC. Amino acid sequence: CASSPSGGNTEVF. The entire CDR3 is CASSPSGGNTEVFF.

This clone came up a few times. Mouse names are used for the genes. The read gets to within 1 residue of the CDR3 end, and the germline J gene fills in the rest. J is TRBJ2-1 and V is TRBV13-2, with TRBD2 matching 10 bases. CDR3 size: 14 residues. J gave up 5 bases and V 5 bases, and 4 bases lay outside the gene matches. CDR1 and CDR2 (germline): NNHNN, SYGAGS (reference sequence). Partial CDR3 DNA: TGTGCCAGCGGGGCTGGGGGGGCGCATGCTGAGCAGTTC. Translating gives CASGAGGAHAEQF. The whole CDR3 protein is CASGAGGAHAEQFF.

By share, this clone counts as medium-sized. The gene names here belong to mouse. Here the CDR3 reads CASTWDWGQDTQYF. Incomplete CDR3 DNA: TGTGCCAGCACTTGGGACTGGGGGCAAGACACCCAGTAC. The chain uses TRBV26 and TRBJ2-5, with 11 bases identical to TRBD2. The missing CDR3 end, 1 residue past where the read stops, is filled in from the germline J gene. V was clipped by 7 bases and J by 3 bases; unmatched bases: 3. This CDR3 contains 14 residues. Germline V CDR1 and CDR2: KGHPV, FQNQEV (reference sequence). Together with reference TRBV26 and TRBJ2-5, the CDR3 gives the full variable domain: NSKVIQTPRYLVKGQGQKAKMRCIPEKGHPVVFWYQQNKNNEFKFLINFQNQEVLQQIDMTEKRFSAECPSNSPCSLEIQSSEAGDSALYLCASTWDWGQDTQYFGPGTRLLVL.

Of note for this clone: Any gene name here is a mouse gene name. The CDR3 extends 1 residue past the end of the read, so its final part is completed from the germline J gene. The chain couples TRBV3 to TRBJ2-3, with TRBD2 matching over 11 bases. Trimming cost V 3 bases and J 1 base; bases outside gene matches: 3. The CDR3 totals 16 residues. CDR1 and CDR2 from the germline V gene are SNHLY and FYNGKV (reference sequence). The sequenced part of the CDR3 DNA is TGTGCCAGCAGCTTTGGACTGGGGGGAGGTGCAGAAACGCTGTAT. Protein: CASSFGLGGGAETLY. The complete CDR3 sequence is CASSFGLGGGAETLYF.

Regarding this clone: Gene labels here are mouse ones. Read data end 1 residue before the CDR3 end; the end is taken from the germline J gene. V usage is TRBV12-1 and J usage is TRBJ2-1, with D tentatively TRBD1 (6 bases). Germline values: CDR1 SGHSN, CDR2 HYEKVE. There are 15 residues in the CDR3. Between the trimmed V and J ends, which lost 0 bases and 3 bases, there was a span of 11 bases. CDR3 loop: CASSLEGHSYAEQFF. The sequenced CDR3 bases are TGTGCCAGCTCTCTCGAGGGACACTCCTATGCTGAGCAGTTC.

With respect to this clone: Since a much larger clone is just one base distant, this may be a read error. Genes and germline are mouse. The observed sequence ends 1 residue before the CDR3 terminus, with the missing tail filled in from the germline J gene. The genes are TRBV26 and TRBJ2-5, with D perhaps given as TRBD1 or TRBD2 (5 bases each). The CDR3 has 12 amino acids. V gave up 2 bases and J gave up 5 bases, with 5 bases separating them. The germline V gene has CDR1 KGHPV and CDR2 FQNQEV (reference sequence). The sequenced part of the CDR3 DNA is TGTGCCAGCAGTCTGGGGGGAGACACCCAGTAC. Translated, it gives CASSLGGDTQY. The whole CDR3 sequence reads CASSLGGDTQYF.

On this clone: Gene names are the mouse ones. The read halts 1 residue ahead of the CDR3 end, with the missing end drawn from the germline J gene. V gene TRBV26 combines with J gene TRBJ2-5; TRBD1 agrees at 8 bases. Looked up from germline, CDR1 is KGHPV and CDR2 is FQNQEV (reference sequence). This CDR3 comprises 14 residues. With V trimmed by 7 bases and J by 0 bases, 3 bases remained unmatched. The CDR3 reads CASKTGANQDTQYF. The CDR3 DNA, read in part, is TGTGCCAGCAAGACAGGGGCCAACCAAGACACCCAGTAC.

As regards this clone: Each gene name is a mouse one. The CDR3 region is CSSSPISNERLFF. The sequenced part of the CDR3 DNA is TGCTCCAGCAGTCCAATTTCCAACGAAAGATTATTT. The rearrangement links TRBV23 to TRBJ1-4; no DNA check was done on the table's D call, TRBD1. The read is 1 residue too short to cover the CDR3 end, so that end is filled in from the germline J gene. This CDR3 comprises 13 residues. The germline gives CDR1 KGHTA, CDR2 FQNQQP.

In this sample, this clone turned up a few times. The gene names given are mouse names. The observed sequence ends 1 residue before the CDR3 terminus, with the missing tail filled in from the germline J gene. The rearrangement links TRBV26 to TRBJ2-7; no firm D call. The ends were cut back, 3 bases at V and 2 bases at J, with 5 bases in the middle. CDR3 length: 12 residues. Germline values: CDR1 KGHPV, CDR2 FQNQEV (reference sequence). The CDR3 bases that were read are TGTGCCAGCAGTCTAGGGACCTATGAACAGTAC. Translation gives CASSLGTYEQY. The full CDR3 reads CASSLGTYEQYF. The whole variable domain, filled in from reference TRBV26 and TRBJ2-7, reads NSKVIQTPRYLVKGQGQKAKMRCIPEKGHPVVFWYQQNKNNEFKFLINFQNQEVLQQIDMTEKRFSAECPSNSPCSLEIQSSEAGDSALYLCASSLGTYEQYFGPGTRLTVL.

This clone is classed as medium-sized. Mouse germline and gene names are used. The read ends 1 residue shy of where the CDR3 ends; the end is completed using the germline J gene. The chain joins TRBV23 to TRBJ2-1; the table calls TRBD2, which could not be checked here. The CDR3 extends over 16 amino acids. Germline V gives CDR1 KGHTA, CDR2 FQNQQP. The part of the CDR3 DNA that was read is TGCTCCAGCAGTCACCAAGGACTGGGGGGATATGCTGAGCAGTTC. It specifies CSSSHQGLGGYAEQF. The full CDR3 reads CSSSHQGLGGYAEQFF. The full variable domain, rest sourced from reference TRBV23 and TRBJ2-1, is DAAVTQKPRYLIKMKGQEAEMKCIPEKGHTAVFWYQQKQSKELKFLIYFQNQQPLDQIDMVKERFSAVCPSSSLCSLGIRTCEAEDSALYLCSSSHQGLGGYAEQFFGPGTRLTVL.

As regards this clone: Gene names and germline match the mouse. The CDR3 end lies 1 residue beyond the end of the read and is filled in from the germline J gene. The chain carries TRBV26 and TRBJ1-5; TRBD1 aligns across 12 bases. The CDR3 has 15 amino acids. Germline CDR1 is KGHPV and CDR2 is FQNQEV (reference sequence). The trim removed 4 bases at V and 6 bases at J, leaving 4 bases unmatched. The sequenced part of the CDR3 DNA is TGTGCCAGCAGTCCCGGGACAGGGGGCGGCCAGGCTCCGCTT. Its protein is CASSPGTGGGQAPL. The full CDR3 reads CASSPGTGGGQAPLF. The full variable domain, with the rest looked up from reference TRBV26 and TRBJ1-5, is NSKVIQTPRYLVKGQGQKAKMRCIPEKGHPVVFWYQQNKNNEFKFLINFQNQEVLQQIDMTEKRFSAECPSNSPCSLEIQSSEAGDSALYLCASSPGTGGGQAPLFGEGTRLSVL.

This clone was recorded a few times. Gene and germline names: mouse. The read comes to an end 1 residue before the CDR3 does, leaving the germline J gene to fill in the end. V is TRBV26 and J is TRBJ2-2; 8 bases match TRBD2. Trimming took 8 bases from V and 4 from J; bases not matched to a gene: 6. This CDR3 is 14 amino acids long. Germline CDR1 KGHPV, CDR2 FQNQEV (reference sequence). CDR3 DNA, as far as it was read: TGTGCCAGCCGGGGGGGCGCAGGCACCGGGCAGCTCTAC. Its protein is CASRGGAGTGQLY. The full CDR3 protein reads CASRGGAGTGQLYF.

This clone has only a few counts. Gene names and germline refer to mouse. The CDR3 extends 1 residue past the end of the read, so its final part is completed from the germline J gene. The chain recombines TRBV20 with TRBJ2-7; TRBD2 might be the D (5 bases). The germline CDR1 and CDR2 sequences are GFQATS and STVNSAI. The CDR3 extends over 14 amino acids. Trimming removed 0 bases at V and 0 bases at J, with 9 bases between. The CDR3 here is CGAREWGRSYEQYF. The DNA read from the CDR3 is TGTGGTGCTAGGGAGTGGGGTCGCTCCTATGAACAGTAC.

This clone was detected a few times. These gene names are mouse names. From the germline J gene comes the end of the CDR3, since the read stops 1 residue before it. This chain links TRBV23 with TRBJ1-2; no DNA check was done on the table's D call, TRBD1. Looked up from germline, CDR1 is KGHTA and CDR2 is FQNQQP. There are 14 residues in the CDR3. CDR3 bases read: TGCTCCAGCAGTCAAGAGGGGGCGGGGTCCGACTACACC. It translates to CSSSQEGAGSDYT. The complete CDR3 protein is CSSSQEGAGSDYTF.

Concerning this clone itself: The listed genes are named as in mouse. The read ends 1 residue before the CDR3 terminus; that terminus is restored from the germline J gene. The rearrangement joins TRBV13-1 to TRBJ2-5, with 7 bases fitting TRBD2. J lost 6 bases, V lost 7 bases, and 8 bases had no gene match. This CDR3 spans 13 amino acids. Germline CDR1 is NSHNY and CDR2 is SYGAGN. CDR3 sequence: CASSGGRGDTQYF. The part of the CDR3 DNA that was read is TGTGCCAGCTCTGGGGGTCGCGGGGACACCCAGTAC.

About this clone itself: The genes and germline here are from mouse. The read finishes 1 residue shy of the CDR3 end, and the germline J gene is used to complete it. The V and J genes are TRBV26 and TRBJ1-1; no definite D call. V gave up 2 bases and J gave up 3 bases, with 1 base separating them. CDR3 size: 11 residues. CDR1 is KGHPV, CDR2 FQNQEV, per germline (reference sequence). Incomplete CDR3 DNA: TGTGCCAGCAGTCTGGACACAGAAGTCTTC. Protein: CASSLDTEVF. The complete CDR3 protein is CASSLDTEVFF.